This note documents a single T cell receptor (beta chain) sequence. These data come from a study of control samples from healthy donors and cancer patients. Data came from immunoSEQ multiplex PCR; TCRdb stores just in-frame clones and leaves some out. The sample yields 100,000 to 130,000 clones, about 80% seen once. This CDR3 has 14 residues. CDR1 SGHTA and CDR2 FQGNSA come from the germline V gene. Trimming cost V 1 base and J 6 bases, with 11 bases left between them. The chain has TRBV7-2 and TRBJ2-3; D might be TRBD2 (6 bases). Sequencing was done on a sample of blood. This sequence was found in a young man in good health. The CDR3 DNA reads as TGTGCCAGCAGCTTAGGGGGGGTTTTTGATACGCAGTATTTT. Its translation: CASSLGGVFDTQYF.